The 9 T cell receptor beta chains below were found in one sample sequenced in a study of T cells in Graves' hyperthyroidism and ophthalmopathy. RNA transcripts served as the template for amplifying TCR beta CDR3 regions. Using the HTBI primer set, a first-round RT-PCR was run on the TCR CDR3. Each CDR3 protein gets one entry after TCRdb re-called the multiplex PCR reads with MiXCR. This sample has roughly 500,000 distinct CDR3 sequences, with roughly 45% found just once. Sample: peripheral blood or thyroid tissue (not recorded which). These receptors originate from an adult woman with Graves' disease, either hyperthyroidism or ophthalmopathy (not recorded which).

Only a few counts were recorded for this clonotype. CDR3 loop: CASSKTGPNEKLFF. The DNA of the CDR3 is TGTGCCAGCTCCAAGACAGGGCCAAATGAAAAACTGTTTTTT. V is TRBV18 and J is TRBJ1-4, with 7 bases matching TRBD1. This CDR3 is 14 amino acids long. Germline CDR1 reads KGHSH; CDR2 reads LQKENI. V lost 6 bases to trimming and J lost 5 bases; unmatched junction nucleotides: 6.

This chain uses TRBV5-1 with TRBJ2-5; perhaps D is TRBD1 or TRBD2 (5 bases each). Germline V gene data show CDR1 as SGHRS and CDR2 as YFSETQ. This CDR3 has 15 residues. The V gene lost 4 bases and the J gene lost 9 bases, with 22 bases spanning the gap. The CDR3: CASSKLTGTGQPQYF. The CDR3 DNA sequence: TGCGCCAGCAGCAAACTCACGGGGACCGGCCAGCCCCAGTACTTC.

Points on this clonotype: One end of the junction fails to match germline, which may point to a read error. CDR3 region: CSVERLAGVSYGQYF. For the CDR3, the DNA is TGCAGCGTTGAACGACTAGCGGGGGTGAGTTACGGGCAGTACTTC. The gene calls are TRBV29-1 and TRBJ2-7, with 12 nucleotides matching TRBD2. This CDR3 is built from 15 residues. Germline lookup yields CDR1 SQVTM and CDR2 ANQGSEA.

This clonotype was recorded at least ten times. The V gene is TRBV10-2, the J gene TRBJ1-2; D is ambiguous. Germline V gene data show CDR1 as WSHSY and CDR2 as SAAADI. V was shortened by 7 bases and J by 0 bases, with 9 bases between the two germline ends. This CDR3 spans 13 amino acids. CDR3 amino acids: CASKSSANYGYTF. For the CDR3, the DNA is TGCGCCAGCAAGAGCAGTGCTAACTATGGCTACACCTTC.

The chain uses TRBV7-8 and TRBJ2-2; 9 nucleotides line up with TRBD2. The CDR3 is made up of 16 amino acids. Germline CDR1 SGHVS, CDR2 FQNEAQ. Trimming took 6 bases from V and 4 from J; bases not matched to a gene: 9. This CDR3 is CASRLSSGSTTGELFF. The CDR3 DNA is TGTGCCAGCAGACTGAGTAGCGGGAGCACCACCGGGGAGCTGTTTTTT.

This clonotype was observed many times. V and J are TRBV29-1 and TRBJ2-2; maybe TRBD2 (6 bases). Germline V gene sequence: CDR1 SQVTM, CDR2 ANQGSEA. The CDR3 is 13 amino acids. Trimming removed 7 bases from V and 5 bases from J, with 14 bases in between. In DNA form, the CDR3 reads TGCAGCGCCCGACGGGGAGGAACCGGGGAGCTGTTTTTT. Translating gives CSARRGGTGELFF.

CDR3 residues: CASSLEGLGNQPQYF. Here the CDR3 DNA reads TGTGCCAGCAGCTTGGAGGGATTGGGCAATCAGCCCCAGTACTTC. This rearrangement joins TRBV7-9 to TRBJ2-5; D might be TRBD2 (6 bases). Germline V CDR1 and CDR2: SEHNR, FQNEAQ (reference sequence). V was trimmed by 3 bases and J by 9 bases, leaving 20 bases between them. CDR3 size: 15 residues.

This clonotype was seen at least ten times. CDR3 sequence (DNA): TGTGCCAGCAGCCCCAGCGGACAGTATACCTACGAGCAGTACTTC. The encoded protein is CASSPSGQYTYEQYF. This rearrangement joins TRBV11-2 to TRBJ2-7; D may be TRBD1 (6 bases). There are 15 residues in the CDR3. Germline values: CDR1 SGHAT, CDR2 FQNNGV. Trimming removed 5 bases from V and 2 bases from J, with 16 bases in between.

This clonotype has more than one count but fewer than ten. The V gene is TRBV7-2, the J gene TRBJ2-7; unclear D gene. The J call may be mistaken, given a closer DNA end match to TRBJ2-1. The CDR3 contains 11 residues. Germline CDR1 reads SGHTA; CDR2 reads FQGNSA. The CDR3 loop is CASSLVAEQFF. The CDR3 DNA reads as TGTGCCAGCAGCTTAGTGGCTGAGCAGTTCTTC.